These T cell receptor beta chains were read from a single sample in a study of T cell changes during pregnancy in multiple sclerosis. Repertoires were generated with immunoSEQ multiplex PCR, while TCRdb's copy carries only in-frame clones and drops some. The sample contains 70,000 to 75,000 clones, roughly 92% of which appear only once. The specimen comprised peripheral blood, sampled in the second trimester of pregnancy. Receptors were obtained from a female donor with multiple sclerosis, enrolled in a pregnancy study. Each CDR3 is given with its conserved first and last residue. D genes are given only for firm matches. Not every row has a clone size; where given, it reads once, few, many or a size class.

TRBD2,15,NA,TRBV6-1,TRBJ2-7,TGTGCCAGCAGTCTCAGCGGGGCCGTCTCCTACGAGCAGTACTTC,CASSLSGAVSYEQYF
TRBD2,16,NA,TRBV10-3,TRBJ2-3,TGTGCCATCGGGCCCACTAGCGGGAGATACACAGATACGCAGTATTTT,CAIGPTSGRYTDTQYF
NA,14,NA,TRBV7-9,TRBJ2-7,TGTGCCAGCAGCTTAGGTGAGGGTTCCTACGAGCAGTACTTC,CASSLGEGSYEQYF
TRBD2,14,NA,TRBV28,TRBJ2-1,TGTGCCAGCAGTCGGCTAGCGGGGAACAATGAGCAGTTCTTC,CASSRLAGNNEQFF
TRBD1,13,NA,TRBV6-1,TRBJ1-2,TGTGCCAGCAGTGTTGACAGGGGTTATGGCTACACCTTC,CASSVDRGYGYTF
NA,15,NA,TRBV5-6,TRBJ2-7,TGTGCCAGCAGCTTCCGTAGCAGCCCCCGCTACGAGCAGTACTTC,CASSFRSSPRYEQYF
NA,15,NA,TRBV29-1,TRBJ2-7,TGCAGCGTTGAAGATGGAAGGGGCGCCTCCTACGAGCAGTACTTC,CSVEDGRGASYEQYF
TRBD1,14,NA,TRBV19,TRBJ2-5,TGTGCCAGTAGAGACAGGGGCCTACAAGAGACCCAGTACTTC,CASRDRGLQETQYF
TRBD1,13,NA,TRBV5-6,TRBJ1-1,TGTGCCAGCAGCTTGGGAGGGAACAGGGGAGCTTTCTTT,CASSLGGNRGAFF
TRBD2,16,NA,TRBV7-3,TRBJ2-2,TGTGCCAGCAGCCTTAGCGGGGGGGCCAACACCGGGGAGCTGTTTTTT,CASSLSGGANTGELFF
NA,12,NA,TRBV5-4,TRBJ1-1,TGTGCCAGCAGCTTCGGGGGAACTGAAGCTTTCTTT,CASSFGGTEAFF
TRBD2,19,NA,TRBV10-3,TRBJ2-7,TGTGCCATCAGTGAGTCCAGTACTAGCGGGGCGAAAATCTCCTACGAGCAGTACTTC,CAISESSTSGAKISYEQYF
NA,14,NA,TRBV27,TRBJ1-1,TGTGCCAGCAGTTCGACAGGATATAACACTGAAGCTTTCTTT,CASSSTGYNTEAFF
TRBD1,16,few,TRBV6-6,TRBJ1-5,TGTGCCAGCAGTTCCGCCGACAGGGGCGGCAATCAGCCCCAGCATTTT,CASSSADRGGNQPQHF
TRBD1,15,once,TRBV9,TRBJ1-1,TGTGCCAGCAGCCCACGACAGGGGGGTAACACTGAAGCTTTCTTT,CASSPRQGGNTEAFF
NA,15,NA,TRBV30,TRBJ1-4,TGTGCCTGGAGTTCTCCCCGGGGGGGGGAGGAAAAACTGTTTTTT,CAWSSPRGGEEKLFF
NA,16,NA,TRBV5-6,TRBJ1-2,TGTGCCAGCAGCTTGAGGGGGGGTATGCGGACCTATGGCTACACCTTC,CASSLRGGMRTYGYTF
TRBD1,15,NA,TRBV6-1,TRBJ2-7,TGTGCCAGCAGTGATCCGGGACAGTCCTCCTACGAGCAGTACTTC,CASSDPGQSSYEQYF
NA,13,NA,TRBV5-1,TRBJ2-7,TGCGCCAGCAGCTCAGGTTTATCCTACGAGCAGTACTTC,CASSSGLSYEQYF
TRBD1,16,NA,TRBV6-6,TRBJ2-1,TGTGCCAGCAGCCGATCGGGACAGGGGTTCTACAATGAGCAGTTCTTC,CASSRSGQGFYNEQFF
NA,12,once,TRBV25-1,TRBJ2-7,TGTGCCAGCAGTGGCGACTTCTACGAGCAGTACTTC,CASSGDFYEQYF
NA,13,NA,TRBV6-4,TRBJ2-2,TGTGCCAGCAGTGACCTTTTCCCCGGGGAGCTGTTTTTT,CASSDLFPGELFF
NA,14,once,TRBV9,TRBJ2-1,TGTGCCAGCAGCCGGACAGACAAGGCCAATGAGCAGTTCTTC,CASSRTDKANEQFF
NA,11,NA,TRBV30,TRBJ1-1,TGTGCCTGCCGAGAGTTCGGGGAAGCTTTCTTT,CACREFGEAFF
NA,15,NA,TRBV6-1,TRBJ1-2,TGTGCCAGCACCTCCTCCACTACCGGGGAGAGGGGCTACACCTTC,CASTSSTTGERGYTF
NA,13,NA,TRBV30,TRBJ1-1,TGTGCCTGGAGTGTAGGGGGTTCCACTGAAGCTTTCTTT,CAWSVGGSTEAFF
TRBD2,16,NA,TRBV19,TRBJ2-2,TGTGCCAGTAGTATAGGCGGGACGGGGGGGACCGGGGAGCTGTTTTTT,CASSIGGTGGTGELFF
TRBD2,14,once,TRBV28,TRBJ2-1,TGTGCCAGCAGTCTTGGTGGACTAGCGTCTGAGCAGTTCTTC,CASSLGGLASEQFF
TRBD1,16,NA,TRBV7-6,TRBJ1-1,TGTGCCAGCAGCTACGGGACAGGGGGGATTTGGACTGAAGCTTTCTTT,CASSYGTGGIWTEAFF
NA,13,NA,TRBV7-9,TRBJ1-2,TGTGCCAGCAGCCCCGGGACTTCCTATGGCTACACCTTC,CASSPGTSYGYTF
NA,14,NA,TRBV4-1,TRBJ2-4,TGCGCCAGCAGCCAAGCCAGGGGCAAAAACATTCAGTACTTC,CASSQARGKNIQYF
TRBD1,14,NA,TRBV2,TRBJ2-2,TGTGCCAGCAGTATTAGGGGGCTTGGAGGGGAGCTGTTTTTT,CASSIRGLGGELFF